These T cell receptor beta chains were read from a single sample in a study of cytomegalovirus exposure and HLA in healthy donors. TCRdb's copy holds only in-frame clones and misses some; the assay was immunoSEQ multiplex PCR. Seen here are around 76,000 clones, around 79% observed once, and the top ten hold 1.5% to 2%. Sequenced input: PBMCs. All receptors come from a man aged 35 to 55 in good health and CMV-seronegative. CDR3s include the opening cysteine and the closing phenylalanine or tryptophan. A D gene is named only where the DNA matches it firmly. Only part of the rows carry a size: once, few, many, or a class if the clone is expanded.

abundance	v_gene	j_gene	d_gene	len	CDR3aa	CDR3nt
once	TRBV28	TRBJ2-3	TRBD1	15	CASSLGTGIVDTQYF	TGTGCCAGCAGTTTAGGGACAGGGATCGTGGATACGCAGTATTTT
-	TRBV5-1	TRBJ1-1	-	14	CASSLATSNTEAFF	TGCGCCAGCAGCTTGGCGACATCTAACACTGAAGCTTTCTTT
-	TRBV6-6	TRBJ2-5	-	14	CASSKSGTQETQYF	TGTGCCAGCAGTAAATCCGGGACTCAAGAGACCCAGTACTTC
-	TRBV27	TRBJ1-5	TRBD1	14	CASSSQGANQPQHF	TGTGCCAGCAGCTCACAGGGGGCTAATCAGCCCCAGCATTTT
-	TRBV7-9	TRBJ2-3	-	12	CASSRGTDTQYF	TGTGCCAGCAGCCGAGGGACAGATACGCAGTATTTT
-	TRBV6-1	TRBJ1-1	TRBD1	14	CASSGQGLNTEAFF	TGTGCCAGCAGCGGACAGGGCCTGAACACTGAAGCTTTCTTT
-	TRBV7-9	TRBJ2-1	-	12	CASSLLAPEQFF	TGTGCCAGCAGCTTACTAGCTCCCGAGCAGTTCTTC
-	TRBV2	TRBJ1-5	-	11	CASGTSQPQHF	TGTGCCAGCGGTACTAGTCAGCCCCAGCATTTT
-	TRBV10-3	TRBJ2-1	TRBD2	18	CAISESSGSVRVNNEQFF	TGTGCCATCAGTGAGTCGAGCGGGAGCGTGAGAGTTAACAATGAGCAGTTCTTC
-	TRBV5-1	TRBJ2-2	-	16	CASSFPSAANTGELFF	TGCGCCAGCAGCTTTCCTTCAGCGGCGAACACCGGGGAGCTGTTTTTT
-	TRBV5-1	TRBJ2-2	TRBD2	13	CASRRGGSGELFF	TGCGCCAGCAGGCGGGGGGGCTCCGGGGAGCTGTTTTTT
-	TRBV28	TRBJ2-3	-	13	CVSSLMERDTQYF	TGTGTCAGCAGTTTAATGGAGAGAGATACGCAGTATTTT
-	TRBV9	TRBJ1-3	-	14	CASSVVADGNTIYF	TGTGCCAGCAGCGTAGTGGCAGATGGAAACACCATATATTTT
once	TRBV7-7	TRBJ2-5	-	13	CASSLGLKETQYF	TGTGCTAGCAGCTTAGGACTCAAAGAGACCCAGTACTTC
-	TRBV28	TRBJ2-7	-	12	CASSWQGYEQYF	TGTGCCAGCAGTTGGCAGGGCTACGAGCAGTACTTC
-	TRBV14	TRBJ1-1	-	14	CASSQLRVNTEAFF	TGTGCCAGCAGCCAGCTCAGGGTGAACACTGAAGCTTTCTTT
-	TRBV18	TRBJ2-7	TRBD1	15	CASSPGQGATREQYF	TGTGCCAGCTCACCTGGACAGGGGGCGACAAGGGAGCAGTACTTC
-	TRBV2	TRBJ1-5	TRBD1	15	CASSEEGTANQPQHF	TGTGCCAGCAGTGAAGAAGGGACAGCAAATCAGCCCCAGCATTTT
-	TRBV5-1	TRBJ1-5	-	13	CASSSDSNQPQHF	TGCGCCAGCAGTTCGGACAGTAATCAGCCCCAGCATTTT
-	TRBV6-1	TRBJ1-3	-	14	CASSEQGSGNTIYF	TGTGCCAGCAGTGAACAGGGATCAGGAAACACCATATATTTT
-	TRBV7-9	TRBJ2-1	TRBD2	17	CASSLDKLAGVSNEQFF	TGTGCCAGCAGCTTAGATAAACTAGCGGGAGTATCGAATGAGCAGTTCTTC
few	TRBV28	TRBJ2-3	-	17	CASSIPVAVDGADTQYF	TGTGCCAGCAGCATCCCAGTAGCCGTTGATGGCGCAGATACGCAGTATTTT
-	TRBV28	TRBJ1-1	-	13	CASSKTVNTEAFF	TGTGCCAGCAGCAAGACAGTGAACACTGAAGCTTTCTTT
-	TRBV6-5	TRBJ2-1	TRBD2	15	CASSLGLASYNEQFF	TGTGCCAGCAGCCTCGGACTAGCATCCTACAATGAGCAGTTCTTC
few	TRBV4-1	TRBJ1-2	-	14	CASSQAPGGAGYTF	TGCGCCAGCAGCCAAGCTCCGGGAGGGGCTGGCTACACCTTC
-	TRBV7-8	TRBJ2-7	-	12	CASARSSYEQYF	TGTGCCAGTGCTAGAAGCTCCTACGAGCAGTACTTC
-	TRBV5-6	TRBJ1-1	-	13	CASSQGMNTEAFF	TGTGCCAGCAGCCAGGGGATGAACACTGAAGCTTTCTTT
few	TRBV5-1	TRBJ1-1	-	15	CASRSGNGMNTEAFF	TGCGCCAGCAGGTCAGGGAATGGTATGAACACTGAAGCTTTCTTT
-	TRBV6-1	TRBJ2-7	-	15	CASIPIRSGSYEQYF	TGTGCCAGCATCCCCATTAGGTCAGGGTCCTACGAGCAGTACTTC
-	TRBV6-5	TRBJ2-7	-	14	CASSYGREQYEQYF	TGTGCCAGCAGTTACGGGCGGGAACAATACGAGCAGTACTTC
-	TRBV29-1	TRBJ2-1	TRBD2	13	CSVGLLADNEQFF	TGCAGCGTCGGTCTACTAGCGGATAATGAGCAGTTCTTC
-	TRBV11-3	TRBJ2-7	TRBD2	13	CASSLQREYEQYF	TGTGCCAGCAGCTTACAGCGGGAGTACGAGCAGTACTTC
-	TRBV7-2	TRBJ1-1	-	14	CAGTTGSLNTEAFF	TGTGCCGGAACTACGGGGTCCTTGAACACTGAAGCTTTCTTT
-	TRBV7-9	TRBJ1-2	TRBD1	14	CASSPSGQSYGYTF	TGTGCCAGCAGCCCATCGGGACAGTCCTATGGCTACACCTTC
-	TRBV5-4	TRBJ1-1	-	14	CASSLALTSTEAFF	TGTGCCAGCAGCTTGGCACTAACGAGCACTGAAGCTTTCTTT
once	TRBV7-9	TRBJ1-5	-	15	CASSLINGGNQPQHF	TGTGCCAGCAGCTTAATAAACGGGGGCAATCAGCCCCAGCATTTT
-	TRBV19	TRBJ1-6	TRBD1	15	CASSNPGTDYPRLHF	TGTGCCAGTAGTAATCCCGGGACAGATTATCCCCGCCTCCACTTT
-	TRBV9	TRBJ2-3	TRBD1	16	CASSERGDRVADTQYF	TGTGCCAGCAGCGAGCGTGGGGACAGGGTTGCAGATACGCAGTATTTT
-	TRBV19	TRBJ2-2	TRBD1	16	CASRPLTGGNTGELFF	TGTGCCAGTAGACCCTTGACAGGGGGAAACACCGGGGAGCTGTTTTTT
-	TRBV28	TRBJ1-2	-	13	CASSSPRNYGYTF	TGTGCCAGCAGTTCCCCCAGGAACTATGGCTACACCTTC
-	TRBV5-1	TRBJ2-3	TRBD2	15	CASSLGTSAADTQYF	TGCGCCAGCAGCTTGGGGACTAGCGCTGCAGATACGCAGTATTTT
-	TRBV10-2	TRBJ2-1	TRBD2	16	CASRPSGGRFGNEQFF	TGCGCCAGCAGGCCTTCGGGCGGGAGGTTCGGCAATGAGCAGTTCTTC
-	TRBV28	TRBJ2-1	-	12	CASGSEINEQFF	TGTGCCAGCGGGAGCGAAATCAATGAGCAGTTCTTC
-	TRBV18	TRBJ2-3	-	14	CASSPTVLLDTQYF	TGTGCCAGCTCACCTACCGTACTATTAGATACGCAGTATTTT
-	TRBV11-2	TRBJ2-7	-	17	CASSDTRGRDFTYEQYF	TGTGCCAGCAGCGATACTCGTGGCCGGGACTTTACCTACGAGCAGTACTTC
-	TRBV10-1	TRBJ1-4	-	12	CASSDRTEKLFF	TGCGCCAGCAGTGACAGAACTGAAAAACTGTTTTTT
-	TRBV7-2	TRBJ1-2	-	16	CASSLDWQGRNYGYTF	TGTGCCAGCAGCTTAGATTGGCAGGGAAGGAACTATGGCTACACCTTC
-	TRBV5-1	TRBJ2-3	TRBD2	16	CASSSGLAEAVDTQYF	TGCGCCAGCAGCTCAGGACTAGCGGAGGCGGTAGATACGCAGTATTTT
-	TRBV6-1	TRBJ2-2	TRBD2	18	CASSENSLGGRVPGELFF	TGTGCCAGCAGTGAAAACTCCCTTGGCGGGAGGGTACCCGGGGAGCTGTTTTTT
-	TRBV2	TRBJ2-6	TRBD1	14	CASSTGAGANVLTF	TGTGCCAGCAGCACAGGGGCTGGGGCCAACGTCCTGACTTTC
-	TRBV6-1	TRBJ2-7	TRBD1	15	CASSDSGQGPYEQYF	TGTGCCAGCAGTGACTCGGGACAGGGTCCCTACGAGCAGTACTTC
-	TRBV5-1	TRBJ2-1	TRBD2	16	CASSGLAGGLGNEQFF	TGCGCCAGCAGCGGACTAGCGGGAGGGTTAGGGAATGAGCAGTTCTTC
-	TRBV6-5	TRBJ1-5	TRBD1	14	CASSTGQSNQPQHF	TGTGCCAGCAGTACGGGACAGAGCAATCAGCCCCAGCATTTT
few	TRBV5-1	TRBJ2-3	-	15	CASSYQGGRTDTQYF	TGCGCCAGCAGCTACCAAGGGGGTCGAACAGATACGCAGTATTTT
-	TRBV29-1	TRBJ1-1	TRBD1	13	CSIVPGQGSEAFF	TGCAGCATAGTCCCGGGACAGGGGAGTGAAGCTTTCTTT
-	TRBV28	TRBJ1-1	TRBD1	14	CASGPGTGGGEAFF	TGTGCCAGCGGGCCCGGGACAGGGGGTGGTGAAGCTTTCTTT
once	TRBV11-3	TRBJ2-1	TRBD2	17	CASSPPVLAGLRNEQFF	TGTGCCAGCAGCCCACCGGTACTAGCGGGTCTCCGGAATGAGCAGTTCTTC
-	TRBV7-2	TRBJ2-1	TRBD2	16	CASSSRLAGLYNEQFF	TGTGCCAGCAGCTCCCGACTAGCGGGGTTATACAATGAGCAGTTCTTC
-	TRBV6-1	TRBJ1-3	-	15	CASSEAKHAGNTIYF	TGTGCCAGCAGTGAAGCGAAGCACGCTGGAAACACCATATATTTT